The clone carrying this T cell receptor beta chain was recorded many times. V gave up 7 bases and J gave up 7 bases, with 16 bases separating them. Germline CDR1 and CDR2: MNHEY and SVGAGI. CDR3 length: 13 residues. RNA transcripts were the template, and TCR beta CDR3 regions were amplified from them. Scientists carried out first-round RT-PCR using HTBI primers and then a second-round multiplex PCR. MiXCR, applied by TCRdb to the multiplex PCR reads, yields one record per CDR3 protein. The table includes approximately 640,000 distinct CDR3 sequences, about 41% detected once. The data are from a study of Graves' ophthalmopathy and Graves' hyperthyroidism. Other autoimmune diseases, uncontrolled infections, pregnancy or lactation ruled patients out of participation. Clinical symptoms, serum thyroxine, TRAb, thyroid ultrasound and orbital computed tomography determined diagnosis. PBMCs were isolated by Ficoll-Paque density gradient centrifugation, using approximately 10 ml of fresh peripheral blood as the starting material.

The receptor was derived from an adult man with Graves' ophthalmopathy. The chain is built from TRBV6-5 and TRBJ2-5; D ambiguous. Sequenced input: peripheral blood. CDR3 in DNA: TGTGCCAGCATTGCGAGGCATGGAGTGACCCAGTACTTC. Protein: CASIARHGVTQYF.